The 23 T cell receptor beta chains given below trace back to one sample, sequenced in a study of shared clonotypes between healthy human individuals. This table comes from immunoSEQ multiplex PCR, and its TCRdb copy is limited to in-frame clones, with some not included. The data show over a million clones, with 95% to 99% seen just once and roughly 0.45% held by the top ten. The sample taken for sequencing was naive CD4+ T cells sorted from blood. Specified subset: CD45RA+ positively selected. These receptors all stem from a man under 40 in good health.

The chain recombines TRBV5-1 with TRBJ1-1; 7 positions agree with TRBD1. After removal of 0 bases from V and 2 bases from J, the junction contained 7 bases not matched to a gene. CDR3 length: 16 residues. The germline CDR1 and CDR2 sequences are SGHRS and YFSETQ. This CDR3 reads CASSLAPGQRNTEAFF. In nucleotides, the CDR3 is TGCGCCAGCAGCTTGGCACCGGGACAGAGAAACACTGAAGCTTTCTTT.

Notes on this clone: At one of its ends the junction is not consistent with the germline gene, which may arise from a read error. The chain recombines TRBV7-3 with TRBJ2-3, with D unresolved. The CDR3 runs 13 residues. The germline gives CDR1 SGHTA, CDR2 FQGTGA. The CDR3 DNA sequence: TGTGCCAGCAGCTCTACCCCCCTAGATTCGCAGTATTTT. Amino acids: CASSSTPLDSQYF.

The rearrangement joins TRBV7-8 to TRBJ2-7; D is ambiguous. V was cut by 5 bases and J by 1 base, with 15 bases left in between. The CDR3 has 15 residues. Germline CDR1 is SGHVS and CDR2 is FQNEAQ. This chain's CDR3 is CASSPRSGLSYEQYF. CDR3 nucleotide sequence: TGTGCCAGCAGCCCTCGTTCGGGCCTTTCCTACGAGCAGTACTTC.

The V and J genes are TRBV14 and TRBJ2-7; 7 nucleotides agree with TRBD1. This CDR3 is built from 18 residues. The germline V gene encodes CDR1 SGHDN and CDR2 FVKESK. With V trimmed by 6 bases and J by 1 base, 18 bases remained unmatched. The CDR3 loop is CASSLRGSGTVISYEQYF. In DNA form, the CDR3 reads TGTGCCAGCAGTCTTAGAGGTTCCGGGACAGTTATATCCTACGAGCAGTACTTC.

The chain links TRBV30 to TRBJ2-1, with D possibly TRBD2 on 5 matching bases. This CDR3 has 12 residues. V shed 4 bases and J shed 4 bases, with 8 bases lying between them. Germline values: CDR1 GTSNPN, CDR2 SVGIG (reference sequence). CDR3: CAWKERYNEQFF. DNA for the CDR3: TGTGCCTGGAAAGAGCGGTACAATGAGCAGTTCTTC.

The chain combines TRBV6-6 with TRBJ2-7, with D perhaps given as TRBD1 or TRBD2 (5 bases each). There are 15 residues in the CDR3. Germline V gene data show CDR1 as MNHNY and CDR2 as SVGAGI (reference sequence). Between the trimmed V and J ends, which lost 5 bases and 5 bases, there was a span of 19 bases. CDR3 in DNA: TGTGCCAGCAGTCGGGCGGGCCCGGGGCGCCACGAGCAGTACTTC. It encodes CASSRAGPGRHEQYF.

V gene TRBV6-7 combines with J gene TRBJ2-3, with D possibly TRBD1 on 6 matching bases. TRBV6-7 carries the ORF label, with uncertain function. The CDR3 has 14 amino acids. Trimming stripped 8 bases from V and 5 bases from J, with 17 bases between. CDR3 residues: CASRNRVNVDTQYF. The CDR3 bases are TGTGCCAGCCGTAACAGGGTTAATGTAGATACGCAGTATTTT.

CDR3 residues: CASSLSYEQYF. CDR3 coding DNA: TGTGCCAGCAGCCTTTCCTACGAGCAGTACTTC. The chain recombines TRBV14 with TRBJ2-7, with D uncertain. CDR3 length: 11 residues. Germline V gives CDR1 SGHDN, CDR2 FVKESK. Trimming took off 4 bases at V and 1 base at J, with 2 bases between the two ends.

The chain couples TRBV19 to TRBJ2-1, with 10 bases fitting TRBD2. CDR3 length equals 13 residues. Germline lookup yields CDR1 LNHDA and CDR2 SQIVND (reference sequence). V lost 3 bases to trimming and J lost 15 bases; unmatched junction nucleotides: 8. Here the CDR3 reads CASSIASGSSTFF. DNA for the CDR3: TGTGCCAGTAGTATTGCTAGCGGGAGTAGTACGTTCTTC.

The CDR3 protein is CASSPITGTIYEQYF. The CDR3 nucleotides are TGTGCCAGTAGTCCCATTACAGGGACGATCTACGAGCAGTACTTC. The J gene is TRBJ2-7, the V gene TRBV19; D is possibly TRBD1 (6 bases). V was pared by 5 bases and J by 3 bases, with 17 bases between. CDR1 and CDR2 from the germline V gene are LNHDA and SQIVND (reference sequence). This CDR3 contains 15 residues.

The chain employs TRBV13 and TRBJ2-5, with 7 positions matching TRBD2. The CDR3 extends over 15 amino acids. The V gene's germline CDR1 is PRHDT and CDR2 FYEKMQ (reference sequence). V shed 2 bases and J 2 bases; nucleotides not matched to a gene: 5. This chain's CDR3 is CASSLYAGVQETQYF. The CDR3 DNA is TGTGCCAGCAGCTTATATGCGGGGGTTCAAGAGACCCAGTACTTC.

The CDR3 sequence: CASSVGSSGRINYEQYF. The DNA of the CDR3 is TGTGCCAGCAGCGTAGGGTCTAGCGGGAGGATAAACTACGAGCAGTACTTC. The rearrangement uses TRBV9 and TRBJ2-7; 11 nucleotides agree with TRBD2. The CDR3 spans 17 residues. J lost 3 bases, V lost 0 bases, and 8 bases had no gene match. The germline gives CDR1 SGDLS, CDR2 YYNGEE.

The chain couples TRBV7-6 to TRBJ2-1; D might be TRBD1 (6 bases). The CDR3 is made up of 16 amino acids. The germline V and J ends were trimmed by 2 bases and 0 bases, with 11 bases remaining between them. Germline V gene sequence: CDR1 SGHVS, CDR2 FNYEAQ. Here the CDR3 DNA reads TGTGCCAGCAGCTTAAGGGGGAGCAACTCCTACAATGAGCAGTTCTTC. As protein: CASSLRGSNSYNEQFF. Together with reference TRBV7-6 and TRBJ2-1, the CDR3 gives the full variable domain: GAGVSQSPRYKVTKRGQDVALRCDPISGHVSLYWYRQALGQGPEFLTYFNYEAQQDKSGLPNDRFSAERPEGSISTLTIQRTEQRDSAMYRCASSLRGSNSYNEQFFGPGTRLTVL.

This clone was found once. The rearrangement links TRBV9 to TRBJ2-2; D not resolved. The germline V gene has CDR1 SGDLS and CDR2 YYNGEE. The length of the CDR3 is 15 residues. V lost 6 bases to trimming and J lost 2 bases, with 14 bases between them. The chain's CDR3 is CASTRWADNTGELFF. CDR3 DNA: TGTGCCAGCACCCGATGGGCGGATAACACCGGGGAGCTGTTTTTT.

V usage is TRBV5-1 and J usage is TRBJ2-1; no clear D. Germline CDR1 and CDR2: SGHRS and YFSETQ. This CDR3 region has 15 residues. V shed 4 bases and J shed 0 bases, with 11 bases lying between them. CDR3 sequence (DNA): TGCGCCAGCAGCCTCGGGTCCACCTCCTACAATGAGCAGTTCTTC. As protein: CASSLGSTSYNEQFF.

This clone was counted a single time. The rearrangement uses TRBV2 and TRBJ2-7; 9 positions match TRBD1. J was trimmed by 5 bases and V by 6 bases; bases with no gene match: 17. The CDR3 length is 17 residues. The germline V gene encodes CDR1 SNHLY and CDR2 FYNNEI. CDR3 in amino acids: CASREIQGASGIDEQYF. The CDR3 DNA sequence: TGTGCCAGCAGGGAGATACAGGGGGCATCCGGTATTGACGAGCAGTACTTC.

This chain uses TRBV6-4 with TRBJ2-2; TRBD2 might be the D (6 bases). V lost 6 bases, J lost 4 bases, and 9 bases lay in between. The CDR3 length is 13 residues. Per the germline V gene, CDR1 is MRHNA and CDR2 is SNTAGT. Here the CDR3 DNA reads TGTGCCAGCAGCGGAGGGTCCACCGGGGAGCTGTTTTTT. The encoded protein is CASSGGSTGELFF.

The chain is built from TRBV7-2 and TRBJ1-5, with D tentatively TRBD1 (6 bases). The length of the CDR3 is 15 residues. Germline CDR1 reads SGHTA; CDR2 reads FQGNSA. Trimming pared 5 bases from V and 3 bases from J, leaving 14 bases between. The CDR3 region has the DNA TGTGCCAGCAGCAGCCCGGGACACCTCAATCAGCCCCAGCATTTT. This translates into CASSSPGHLNQPQHF.

In this sample, this clone turned up once. The chain's CDR3 is CASSARINQPQHF. Here the CDR3 DNA reads TGCGCCAGCTCGGCCCGGATAAATCAGCCCCAGCATTTT. This sequence joins TRBV10-1 and TRBJ1-5; D unresolved. The CDR3 runs 13 residues. The germline V and J ends were trimmed by 8 bases and 4 bases, with 12 bases remaining between them. Germline CDR1 is WNHNN and CDR2 is SYGVQD (reference sequence).

Regarding this clone: The same CDR3 arises from other DNA sequences in this sample as well. V usage is TRBV7-9 and J usage is TRBJ1-4; D not certain. The CDR3 is 15 amino acids. Trimming took 1 base from V and 4 from J, leaving 10 bases between them. Germline V lookup: CDR1 SEHNR, CDR2 FQNEAQ (reference sequence). This CDR3 reads CASSLVGQRNEKLFF. For the CDR3, the DNA is TGTGCCAGCAGCTTAGTTGGCCAGCGTAATGAAAAACTGTTTTTT.

The chain carries TRBV6-5 and TRBJ2-5; 9 bases map to TRBD2. With V trimmed by 4 bases and J by 5 bases, 5 bases remained unmatched. The CDR3 runs 14 residues. Germline V gene data show CDR1 as MNHEY and CDR2 as SVGAGI. DNA of the CDR3: TGTGCCAGCAGTTTGGGACTAGCTTCCGAGACCCAGTACTTC. Amino acid sequence: CASSLGLASETQYF.

The gene calls are TRBV6-1 and TRBJ1-5, with D maybe TRBD1 (6 bases). V was trimmed by 1 base and J by 7 bases, leaving 11 bases between them. CDR3 length equals 14 residues. Per the germline V gene, CDR1 is MNHNS and CDR2 is SASEGT. The CDR3 sequence: CASSEVQGRQPQHF. In nucleotides, the CDR3 is TGTGCCAGCAGTGAAGTACAGGGTCGGCAGCCCCAGCATTTT.

The gene calls are TRBV29-1 and TRBJ1-1; tentative D call: TRBD1 (5 bases). This CDR3 contains 14 residues. The V end was cut by 3 bases, the J end by 8 bases, with 19 bases between. Germline-derived CDR1 and CDR2 are SQVTM and ANQGSEA. The CDR3 region is CSVEVQGSVTEAFF. CDR3 bases: TGCAGCGTTGAGGTTCAGGGTTCAGTGACGGAAGCTTTCTTT.